These 11 T cell receptor beta chains were sequenced from one sample in a study of shared clonotypes between healthy human individuals. The repertoire was sequenced with immunoSEQ multiplex PCR; TCRdb's copy has only in-frame clones and lacks some. The sample carries about 360,000 clones, about 70% recorded once. The sequencing sample was made of memory CD4+ T cells sorted from blood. Subset here: CD45RA-negative fraction. Receptors were obtained from a man aged 30 to 45 in good health.

This chain uses TRBV11-2 with TRBJ2-3; 11 nucleotides agree with TRBD2. The CDR3 runs 18 residues. The germline V gene has CDR1 SGHAT and CDR2 FQNNGV. Losses at the gene ends were 3 bases for V and 2 bases for J; bases not matched to a gene: 10. CDR3 protein: CASSFHGGSGRVTDTQYF. The CDR3 coding sequence is TGTGCCAGCAGCTTTCACGGTGGTAGCGGGAGGGTCACAGATACGCAGTATTTT.

V and J are TRBV28 and TRBJ2-7; D is possibly TRBD1 (5 bases). Trimming took 2 bases from V and 4 from J, leaving 12 bases between them. The CDR3 covers 14 residues. CDR1 and CDR2 from the germline V gene are MDHEN and SYDVKM. CDR3 in DNA: TGTGCCAGCAGTTTAAATTCCGACAGTTACGAGCAGTACTTC. Translated, it gives CASSLNSDSYEQYF. The full variable domain, its missing parts supplied by reference TRBV28 and TRBJ2-7, is DVKVTQSSRYLVKRTGEKVFLECVQDMDHENMFWYRQDPGLGLRLIYFSYDVKMKEKGDIPEGYSVSREKKERFSLILESASTNQTSMYLCASSLNSDSYEQYFGPGTRLTVT.

CDR3 nucleotides: TGTGCCAGCATGAGGGGCAGAGATGAAAAACTGTTTTTT. This sequence encodes CASMRGRDEKLFF. The gene calls are TRBV28 and TRBJ1-4; tentative D call: TRBD1 (5 bases). In germline, CDR1 is MDHEN, CDR2 SYDVKM. V shed 7 bases and J shed 6 bases, with 12 bases lying between them. This CDR3 region has 13 residues.

This clone has just a few counts. V and J are TRBV5-5 and TRBJ2-2; possible D gene TRBD1, 6 bases. The germline gives CDR1 SGHKS, CDR2 YYEKEE (reference sequence). The CDR3 has 14 amino acids. V was shortened by 0 bases and J by 7 bases, with 10 bases between the two germline ends. The CDR3 nucleotides read TGTGCCAGCAGCTTGGTGGGGGCAAGCGGGGAGCTGTTTTTT. It translates to CASSLVGASGELFF.

This chain links TRBV7-7 with TRBJ2-7; D assignment may be TRBD1 or TRBD2 (5 bases each). The CDR3 extends over 12 amino acids. Germline V gives CDR1 SSHAT, CDR2 FNYEAQ (reference sequence). Between the trimmed V and J ends, which lost 5 bases and 6 bases, there was a span of 11 bases. For the CDR3, the DNA is TGTGCCAGCAGCCCGGGGACCGGCGAGCAGTACTTC. Its protein product is CASSPGTGEQYF.

This chain links TRBV6-6 with TRBJ2-7; 7 positions match TRBD2. The CDR3 contains 15 residues. V shed 0 bases, J shed 2 bases, and the junction held 4 bases outside the gene matches. Germline loops: CDR1 MNHNY, CDR2 SVGAGI (reference sequence). CDR3 amino acids: CASSYSGGRAYEQYF. CDR3 DNA sequence: TGTGCCAGCAGTTACTCGGGGGGGAGGGCCTACGAGCAGTACTTC.

CDR3 DNA: TGTGCCAGCAGCCCGTCCGTGGATACGCAGTATTTT. It encodes CASSPSVDTQYF. The rearrangement joins TRBV7-6 to TRBJ2-3; D is unresolved. V lost 5 bases, J lost 6 bases, and 9 bases lay in between. The CDR3 spans 12 residues. Germline-derived CDR1 and CDR2 are SGHVS and FNYEAQ.

This chain links TRBV10-2 with TRBJ2-7, with TRBD2 as a possible D gene (6 bases). The CDR3 is made up of 18 amino acids. The ends were cut back, 8 bases at V and 2 bases at J, with 28 bases in the middle. CDR1 is WSHSY, CDR2 SAAADI, per germline. CDR3 DNA: TGCGCCAGCGCCGCATGGGGAGGCAGCCCTACTTTGACCTACGAGCAGTACTTC. Protein product: CASAAWGGSPTLTYEQYF.

The rearrangement links TRBV7-9 to TRBJ2-5, with 8 bases fitting TRBD1. Looked up from germline, CDR1 is SEHNR and CDR2 is FQNEAQ (reference sequence). V lost 5 bases and J lost 0; bases outside the gene matches: 5. The CDR3 is 15 amino acids. The CDR3 DNA is TGTGCCAGCAGCCACCGGACAGGGAACCAAGAGACCCAGTACTTC. Translating gives CASSHRTGNQETQYF.

To note about this clone: One end of the junction fails to match germline, which may point to a read error. CDR3 coding DNA: TGTGCCAGCTCGCCGGCCCAGGGGGGCACGGATACGCAGTATTTT. Protein product: CASSPAQGGTDTQYF. The genes are TRBV18 and TRBJ2-3; D perhaps matches TRBD1 (7 bases). This CDR3 has 15 residues. CDR1 and CDR2 from the germline V gene are KGHSH and LQKENI.

The chain employs TRBV28 and TRBJ2-2; 8 nucleotides match TRBD2. CDR3 length: 16 amino acids. Per the germline V gene, CDR1 is MDHEN and CDR2 is SYDVKM. V dropped 4 bases and J dropped 7; count of bases not matched to a gene: 11. CDR3 sequence: CASSWGRAGANGELFF. The DNA for the CDR3 is TGTGCCAGCAGTTGGGGGCGAGCGGGAGCGAACGGGGAGCTGTTTTTT.